This passage covers 28 T cell receptor beta chains from one sample sequenced in a study of follicular helper T cells after annual influenza vaccination. As to time point: 2014-2015 season, 7 days after vaccination. This table comes from immunoSEQ multiplex PCR, and its TCRdb copy is limited to in-frame clones, with some not included. This sample carries about 10,000 clones, approximately 82% of them seen once, and the ten largest clones take about 0.82%. The specimen comprised CXCR5- memory CD4+ T cells sorted from blood, sampled 7 days after influenza vaccination. The source is an adult who received the influenza vaccine.

The V call is TRBV5-5, the J call TRBJ2-3, with TRBD2 as a possible D gene (7 bases). This CDR3 spans 15 amino acids. Germline V gives CDR1 SGHKS, CDR2 YYEKEE (reference sequence). V dropped 0 bases and J dropped 8 bases, with 16 bases sitting between them. In nucleotides, the CDR3 is TGTGCCAGCAGCTTGGCGGGGGGCGCACCAGGTACGCAGTATTTT. Its translation: CASSLAGGAPGTQYF.

The rearrangement uses TRBV5-1 and TRBJ2-7; D ambiguous. Germline V gives CDR1 SGHRS, CDR2 YFSETQ. The CDR3 spans 14 residues. Trimming cost V 5 bases and J 0 bases, with 12 bases left between them. CDR3 DNA: TGCGCCAGCAGAGGGTCAGAGAGCTCCTACGAGCAGTACTTC. Translated, it gives CASRGSESSYEQYF.

This sequence joins TRBV28 and TRBJ1-2; D is perhaps TRBD1 (6 bases). The germline V and J ends were trimmed by 7 bases and 5 bases, with 20 bases remaining between them. Germline V gene data show CDR1 as MDHEN and CDR2 as SYDVKM. The CDR3 has 15 amino acids. DNA of the CDR3: TGTGCCAGCACCTCCTATATGGGGGCGTCATATGGCTACACCTTC. Amino acid sequence: CASTSYMGASYGYTF.

This rearrangement joins TRBV11-1 to TRBJ1-2; 11 bases are a match to TRBD1. Germline V lookup: CDR1 SGHAT, CDR2 FQDESV (reference sequence). V gave up 6 bases and J gave up 2 bases; unmatched junction bases: 8. There are 16 residues in the CDR3. Here the CDR3 DNA reads TGTGCCAGCAGTTTTGGACAGGGGGCCGGGAACTATGGCTACACCTTC. Protein sequence: CASSFGQGAGNYGYTF.

V gene TRBV6-1 combines with J gene TRBJ2-2, with 9 bases fitting TRBD1. The V gene end was trimmed by 2 bases and the J gene end by 7 bases; junction bases not matched to a gene: 11. The CDR3 sequence is 17 residues long. CDR1 and CDR2 from the germline V gene are MNHNS and SASEGT. CDR3 in amino acids: CASSERRTGGLGGELFF. The CDR3 nucleotides read TGTGCCAGCAGTGAAAGAAGAACAGGGGGCCTTGGCGGGGAGCTGTTTTTT.

The count of this clone is one. This chain uses TRBV7-2 with TRBJ2-7, with D possibly being TRBD1 (6 bases). Germline V gene data show CDR1 as SGHTA and CDR2 as FQGNSA. This CDR3 has 14 residues. V was trimmed by 5 bases and J by 1 base, leaving 12 bases between them. The CDR3 reads CASSRGGNSYEQYF. The CDR3 bases are TGTGCCAGCAGCCGAGGGGGAAATTCCTACGAGCAGTACTTC.

The chain is built from TRBV6-1 and TRBJ2-6; D gene uncertain. The CDR3 length is 15 residues. The germline V gene encodes CDR1 MNHNS and CDR2 SASEGT. V was clipped by 2 bases and J by 1 base, with 6 bases between them. CDR3 DNA: TGTGCCAGCAGTGAAAAAGGGTCTGGGGCCAACGTCCTGACTTTC. Its translation: CASSEKGSGANVLTF.

CDR3 DNA: TGTGCCAGCAGCTTAGCCATGGAGCACGCGACCCAGTACTTC. Translated: CASSLAMEHATQYF. The chain uses TRBV11-3 and TRBJ2-5; D ambiguous. The CDR3 extends over 14 amino acids. Trimming stripped 1 base from V and 7 bases from J, with 13 bases between. CDR1 is SGHNT, CDR2 YENEEA, per germline.

The chain couples TRBV2 to TRBJ2-4; perhaps D is TRBD1 or TRBD2 (5 bases each). The CDR3 totals 13 residues. The germline V gene has CDR1 SNHLY and CDR2 FYNNEI. The V end lost 4 bases, the J end lost 1 base, and 5 bases lay between the germline ends. This CDR3 reads CASSGGAKNIQYF. CDR3 nucleotides: TGTGCCAGCAGTGGGGGGGCCAAAAACATTCAGTACTTC. Filled out from reference TRBV2 and TRBJ2-4, the complete variable domain reads EPEVTQTPSHQVTQMGQEVILRCVPISNHLYFYWYRQILGQKVEFLVSFYNNEISEKSEIFDDQFSVERPDGSNFTLKIRSTKLEDSAMYFCASSGGAKNIQYFGAGTRLSVL.

This sequence joins TRBV6-6 and TRBJ2-2, with 9 bases lining up with TRBD1. The germline gives CDR1 MNHNY, CDR2 SVGAGI (reference sequence). J was trimmed by 5 bases and V by 8 bases; bases with no gene match: 6. The CDR3 loop spans 14 amino acids. The CDR3 DNA sequence: TGTGCCAGCCGCCCGGGGACAGGGACCGGGGAGCTGTTTTTT. Translation gives CASRPGTGTGELFF.

V usage is TRBV5-4 and J usage is TRBJ2-3; TRBD2 aligns across 8 bases. This CDR3 is 14 amino acids long. Germline CDR1 is SGHNT and CDR2 is YYREEE (reference sequence). Trimming took 2 bases from V and 5 from J; bases not matched to a gene: 4. Here the CDR3 DNA reads TGTGCCAGCAGCTTAGCGGGAGCCGAAGATACGCAGTATTTT. Translating it yields CASSLAGAEDTQYF.

As DNA, the CDR3 is TGTGCCAGCAGCTTAGGGGACAGGGAAAATGAGCAGTTCTTC. This encodes CASSLGDRENEQFF. V is TRBV7-2 and J is TRBJ2-1, with 9 bases fitting TRBD1. Germline CDR1 is SGHTA and CDR2 is FQGNSA. The CDR3 spans 14 residues. V shed 1 base, J shed 7 bases, and the junction held 2 bases outside the gene matches.

The gene calls are TRBV6-1 and TRBJ2-3; the D gene is possibly TRBD2 (5 bases). Germline V gene sequence: CDR1 MNHNS, CDR2 SASEGT. V was clipped by 0 bases and J by 2 bases, with 9 bases between them. CDR3 length: 15 residues. In DNA form, the CDR3 reads TGTGCCAGCAGTGAAGCGTCAGACTACACAGATACGCAGTATTTT. It translates to CASSEASDYTDTQYF.

This clone was seen a single time. The chain joins TRBV6-1 to TRBJ2-7; no reliable D call. V was pared by 6 bases and J by 2 bases, with 14 bases between. Germline lookup yields CDR1 MNHNS and CDR2 SASEGT. CDR3 length: 14 residues. The CDR3 here is CASRTSGLPYEQYF. The CDR3 region has the DNA TGTGCCAGCAGGACCTCGGGTTTGCCCTACGAGCAGTACTTC.

This clone has a single count. The rearrangement joins TRBV5-1 to TRBJ1-3; 7 bases line up with TRBD1. CDR3 size: 14 residues. Trimming cost V 3 bases and J 4 bases; bases outside gene matches: 4. The germline gives CDR1 SGHRS, CDR2 YFSETQ. In DNA, the CDR3 is TGCGCCAGCAGCTCGACAGGGCACGGAAACACCATATATTTT. The encoded protein is CASSSTGHGNTIYF.

This chain uses TRBV29-1 with TRBJ2-5; 7 bases align to TRBD1. This CDR3 comprises 15 residues. The V segment lost 4 bases and the J segment 5 bases; nucleotides outside the gene matches: 13. Per germline, CDR1 SQVTM and CDR2 ANQGSEA. CDR3 loop: CSVVPRDRVNETQYF. The DNA for the CDR3 is TGCAGCGTTGTACCCCGTGACAGGGTAAACGAGACCCAGTACTTC.

This clone was detected only once. The chain employs TRBV4-3 and TRBJ2-3; 14 bases line up with TRBD2. This CDR3 region has 18 residues. Germline CDR1 is LGHNA and CDR2 is YSLEER. Trimming took 0 bases from V and 5 from J; bases not matched to a gene: 7. The CDR3, as DNA: TGCGCCAGCAGCCAAGATATAGGGACTAGCGGGAGTGTAGATACGCAGTATTTT. Translation: CASSQDIGTSGSVDTQYF.

The V and J genes are TRBV9 and TRBJ2-4; unclear D gene. This CDR3 spans 12 amino acids. The germline CDR1 and CDR2 sequences are SGDLS and YYNGEE. V lost 5 bases and J 3 bases, leaving 6 bases between the germline ends. CDR3 coding DNA: TGTGCCAGCAGGTTTGGCAAAAACATTCAGTACTTC. Its translation is CASRFGKNIQYF.

This clone has only a few counts. This CDR3 reads CASSPGPSPGETQYF. In DNA form, the CDR3 reads TGTGCCAGCTCACCAGGGCCCAGTCCGGGGGAGACCCAGTACTTC. The V gene is TRBV18, the J gene TRBJ2-5; tentatively, D is TRBD2 (5 bases). CDR1 and CDR2 (germline): KGHSH, LQKENI. This CDR3 spans 15 amino acids. Trimming cost V 2 bases and J 5 bases, with 15 bases left between them.

This rearrangement joins TRBV6-1 to TRBJ1-3, with D hard to call. V lost 4 bases and J 1 base, leaving 5 bases between the germline ends. Germline V CDR1 and CDR2: MNHNS, SASEGT. The CDR3 consists of 13 residues. CDR3 sequence: CASSGESGNTIYF. The CDR3 DNA reads TGTGCCAGCAGTGGGGAGTCTGGAAACACCATATATTTT.

The chain links TRBV6-1 to TRBJ1-2; tentatively, D is TRBD1 (5 bases). V dropped 0 bases and J dropped 5 bases, with 10 bases sitting between them. Germline CDR1 and CDR2: MNHNS and SASEGT. The CDR3 has 14 residues. CDR3 sequence reads: CASSEAGRGYGYTF. The CDR3 DNA follows: TGTGCCAGCAGTGAAGCGGGTCGGGGGTATGGCTACACCTTC.

Note on this clone: Other nucleotide sequences in the sample specify the same CDR3. This sequence joins TRBV30 and TRBJ2-5; no clear D. V lost 1 base to trimming and J lost 3 bases, with 6 bases between them. CDR1 is GTSNPN and CDR2 is SVGIG in the germline V gene (reference sequence). This CDR3 comprises 12 residues. This CDR3 reads CAWSGVKETQYF. The CDR3 region has the DNA TGTGCCTGGAGTGGCGTAAAAGAGACCCAGTACTTC.

This clone appeared a few times. The V gene is TRBV5-6, the J gene TRBJ1-6, with D perhaps TRBD1 (6 bases). Between the trimmed V and J ends, which lost 3 bases and 7 bases, there was a span of 14 bases. The CDR3 sequence is 15 residues long. Germline V gene data show CDR1 as SGHDT and CDR2 as YYEEEE. The CDR3 spells CASSSNDRLNSPLHF. The CDR3 nucleotides are TGTGCCAGCAGCTCAAATGACAGGCTCAATTCACCCCTCCACTTT.

The chain uses TRBV27 and TRBJ1-1; a weak D match, TRBD1 (6 bases). Germline lookup yields CDR1 MNHEY and CDR2 SMNVEV (reference sequence). Trimming pared 4 bases from V and 0 bases from J, leaving 15 bases between. CDR3 length: 16 amino acids. CDR3 sequence reads: CASSSTRGAMNTEAFF. DNA of the CDR3: TGTGCCAGCAGTTCCACGAGGGGGGCAATGAACACTGAAGCTTTCTTT.

V and J are TRBV7-2 and TRBJ1-3, with a tentative D call TRBD1 (6 bases). The V gene lost 5 bases and the J gene lost 4 bases, with 15 bases spanning the gap. Looked up from germline, CDR1 is SGHTA and CDR2 is FQGNSA. The CDR3 has 15 amino acids. The CDR3 protein is CASSHRTGLGNTIYF. CDR3 sequence (DNA): TGTGCCAGCAGCCACCGTACAGGGCTCGGAAACACCATATATTTT.

The count of this clone is one. The chain uses TRBV30 and TRBJ2-3, with D hard to call. CDR1 is GTSNPN, CDR2 SVGIG, per germline (reference sequence). The CDR3 has 14 amino acids. V was trimmed by 2 bases and J by 5 bases, leaving 14 bases between them. Here the CDR3 reads CAWSPGADEDTQYF. The CDR3 DNA reads TGTGCCTGGAGTCCCGGAGCCGACGAAGATACGCAGTATTTT.

V gene TRBV28 combines with J gene TRBJ1-1, with TRBD1 matching 12 bases. The CDR3 is 16 residues long. Trimming at V came to 3 bases and at J to 6 bases, leaving 8 bases not matched to a gene. Germline CDR1 MDHEN, CDR2 SYDVKM. The CDR3 DNA sequence: TGTGCCAGCAGTTTTAATTTTGGGACAGGGGGCTCTGAAGCTTTCTTT. Its translation: CASSFNFGTGGSEAFF.

The V gene is TRBV7-3, the J gene TRBJ1-1; D is undetermined. In germline, CDR1 is SGHTA, CDR2 FQGTGA. This CDR3 is 13 amino acids long. Deletions cut 4 bases from V and 1 base from J, with 7 bases between. The CDR3 loop is CASSSNGNTEAFF. Written as DNA, the CDR3 is TGTGCCAGCAGCTCTAATGGGAACACTGAAGCTTTCTTT.